This T cell receptor beta chain was observed in a study of blood T cell repertoires in COVID-19. Study information: Specimens from acute and convalescent COVID-19 originated in the United States, Italy and Spain. From T cells, B-cell-depleted T cells, or PBMCs came the material, which was cDNA or gDNA.

The germline V and J ends were trimmed by 0 bases and 4 bases, with 10 bases remaining between them. The CDR3 is made up of 14 amino acids. Germline CDR1 reads SGHNT; CDR2 reads YYREEE (reference sequence). In the authors' methods: From reference gene primer amplification, estimates of nucleated cell counts were derived. The method was immunoSEQ multiplex PCR; TCRdb's version includes in-frame clones alone and lacks a portion of them. That table gives V, J and clone size, and the DNA gave D and trimming. Among some 40,000 clones listed, 91% were seen once. The TCR comes from a man aged 50 to 60 with active COVID-19. This chain uses TRBV5-4 with TRBJ1-2; D remains unclear. The source material was peripheral blood. CDR3 coding DNA: TGTGCCAGCAGCTTGGATCTAGACCTCTATGGCTACACCTTC. It specifies CASSLDLDLYGYTF.